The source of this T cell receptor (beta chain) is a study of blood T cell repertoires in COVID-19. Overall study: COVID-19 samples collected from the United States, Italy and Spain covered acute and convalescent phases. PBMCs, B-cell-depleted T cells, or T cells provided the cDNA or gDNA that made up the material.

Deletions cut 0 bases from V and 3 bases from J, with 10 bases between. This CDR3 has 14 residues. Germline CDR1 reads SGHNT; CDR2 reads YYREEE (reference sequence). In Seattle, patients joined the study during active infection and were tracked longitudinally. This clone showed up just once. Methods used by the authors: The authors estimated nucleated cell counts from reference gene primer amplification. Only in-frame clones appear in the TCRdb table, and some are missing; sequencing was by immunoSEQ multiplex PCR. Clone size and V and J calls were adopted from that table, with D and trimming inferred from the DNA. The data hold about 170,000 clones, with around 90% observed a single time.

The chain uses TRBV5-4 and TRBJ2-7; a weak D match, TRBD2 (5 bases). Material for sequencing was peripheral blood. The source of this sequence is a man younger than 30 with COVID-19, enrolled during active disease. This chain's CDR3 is CASSLGGLGYEQYF. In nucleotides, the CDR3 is TGTGCCAGCAGCTTGGGAGGGTTGGGCTACGAGCAGTACTTC.